A selection of T cell receptor beta chains follows, all from one sample in a study of blood T cell repertoires in COVID-19. Produced via immunoSEQ multiplex PCR; TCRdb's table is partial and in-frame only. The data show hundreds of thousands of clones, around 90% seen once. The sample consisted of peripheral blood. The receptors derive from a woman aged 50 to 65 who had recovered from COVID-19. Each CDR3 is given with its conserved first and last residue. Fields, in order: clone size, J gene, D gene, V gene, CDR3 protein, CDR3 DNA. D genes are given only for firm matches. Only some rows state a clone size, as once, few, many or a class for expanded clones.

>.|TRBJ2-3|.|TRBV12-3/TRBV12-4
CASSLRNWHTQYF
TGTGCCAGCAGTTTGCGGAACTGGCATACGCAGTATTTT
>.|TRBJ1-4|TRBD1|TRBV7-9
CASSLGQGGEKLFF
TGTGCCAGCAGCCTCGGACAGGGGGGCGAAAAACTGTTTTTT
>.|TRBJ1-1|.|TRBV7-2
CASSLGGPAPAFF
TGTGCCAGCAGCTTAGGTGGGCCCGCGCCCGCTTTCTTT
>.|TRBJ1-5|.|TRBV18
CATSENRNQPQHF
TGTGCCACCTCAGAGAACAGAAATCAGCCCCAGCATTTT
>.|TRBJ1-1|TRBD1|TRBV5-1
CASSLVFRGILNTEAFF
TGCGCCAGCAGCTTGGTCTTCAGGGGGATATTGAACACTGAAGCTTTCTTT
>.|TRBJ2-2|.|TRBV21-1
CASSIRPGTSVSCTGELFF
TGTGCCAGCAGCATACGTCCCGGGACTAGCGTATCGTGCACCGGGGAGCTGTTTTTT
>.|TRBJ2-1|TRBD1|TRBV5-1
CASSSRPGQGYNEQFF
TGCGCCAGCAGCTCCCGACCGGGACAGGGGTACAATGAGCAGTTCTTC
>.|TRBJ2-2|TRBD1|TRBV7-8
CASSRRDRGKSGELFF
TGTGCCAGCAGCCGCCGGGACAGGGGAAAGTCCGGGGAGCTGTTTTTT
>once|TRBJ1-2|.|TRBV7-3
CASSFEWGDGYTF
TGTGCCAGCAGCTTCGAATGGGGGGATGGCTACACCTTC
>.|TRBJ2-3|TRBD2|TRBV30
CAWRGLPGSDTQYF
TGTGCCTGGCGGGGACTACCGGGATCAGATACGCAGTATTTT
>.|TRBJ1-1|TRBD1|TRBV4-3
CASGERGLGTEAFF
TGCGCCAGCGGCGAAAGGGGGCTCGGCACTGAAGCTTTCTTT
>.|TRBJ2-7|.|TRBV5-1
CASSSGGGLFEQYF
TGCGCCAGCAGCTCAGGAGGGGGCCTCTTTGAGCAGTACTTC
>few|TRBJ2-2|TRBD1|TRBV6-5
CASSKGTGRTGELFF
TGTGCCAGCAGTAAGGGGACAGGGAGGACCGGGGAGCTGTTTTTT
>.|TRBJ1-3|.|TRBV6-6
CASTSISRGSGNTIYF
TGTGCCAGCACCTCTATAAGCAGGGGCTCTGGAAACACCATATATTTT
>.|TRBJ2-7|.|TRBV2
CASNKAGPYEQYF
TGTGCCAGCAATAAGGCAGGGCCATACGAGCAGTACTTC
>.|TRBJ2-1|TRBD2|TRBV11-2
CASSPSSRAGAYEQFF
TGTGCCAGCAGCCCCTCCTCGAGAGCGGGGGCGTATGAGCAGTTCTTC
>few|TRBJ2-5|.|TRBV25-1
CASSTPAGAGETQYF
TGTGCCAGCAGTACGCCCGCCGGTGCCGGAGAGACCCAGTACTTC
>.|TRBJ2-7|TRBD2|TRBV9
CASSVDPTGGSYEQYF
TGTGCCAGCAGCGTAGACCCCACGGGGGGCTCCTACGAGCAGTACTTC
>.|TRBJ2-3|TRBD2|TRBV3-1/TRBV3-2
CASSRRPPGGGDTQYF
TGTGCCAGCAGCCGGAGACCCCCGGGAGGGGGAGATACGCAGTATTTT
>.|TRBJ2-4|.|TRBV30
CAWSVPGGMEEAKNIQYF
TGTGCCTGGAGTGTACCGGGCGGGATGGAGGAGGCCAAAAACATTCAGTACTTC
>.|TRBJ1-1|TRBD1|TRBV12-5
CASGSSPRQGSVRVDTEAFF
TGTGCTAGTGGTTCGTCACCGAGACAGGGAAGCGTTAGGGTGGACACTGAAGCTTTCTTT
>.|TRBJ1-5|TRBD1|TRBV27
CASGARTGTGGSQPQHF
TGTGCCAGCGGGGCAAGGACCGGGACAGGGGGCAGTCAGCCCCAGCATTTT
>.|TRBJ1-5|TRBD1|TRBV19
CASTIGQGNSNQPQHF
TGTGCCAGTACTATAGGACAGGGGAATAGCAATCAGCCCCAGCATTTT
>.|TRBJ1-2|TRBD1|TRBV29-1
CSVVSQGQSGYGYTF
TGCAGCGTTGTCTCTCAGGGACAGTCTGGCTATGGCTACACCTTC
>.|TRBJ2-1|.|TRBV6-4
CASSQSESSYNEQFF
TGTGCCAGCAGTCAAAGTGAGAGCTCCTACAATGAGCAGTTCTTC
>once|TRBJ1-5|TRBD1|TRBV28
CASSLLGQVNQPQHF
TGTGCCAGCAGTCTCCTGGGACAGGTTAATCAGCCCCAGCATTTT
>.|TRBJ2-5|.|TRBV6-2/TRBV6-3
CASSFTGLETQYF
TGTGCCAGCAGTTTCACAGGGCTAGAGACCCAGTACTTC
>.|TRBJ2-3|TRBD2|TRBV6-2/TRBV6-3
CASSRPGGDTQYF
TGTGCCAGCAGCCGTCCGGGGGGAGATACGCAGTATTTT
>.|TRBJ1-1|TRBD1|TRBV4-1
CASSQVRGSQAFF
TGCGCCAGCAGCCAAGTCAGGGGGAGCCAAGCTTTCTTT
>.|TRBJ1-1|.|TRBV7-2
CASSLEQGTEAFF
TGTGCCAGCAGCTTAGAACAGGGAACTGAAGCTTTCTTT
>few|TRBJ2-5|TRBD2|TRBV5-6
CASSATSGGGQTQYF
TGTGCCAGCAGCGCGACTAGCGGGGGAGGTCAGACCCAGTACTTC
>.|TRBJ2-5|.|TRBV29-1
CSARGSTETQYF
TGCAGCGCCAGGGGTTCCACCGAGACCCAGTACTTC
>few|TRBJ1-1|.|TRBV5-6
CATRGRGSRGWDTEAFF
TGTGCCACCCGTGGCAGGGGTTCTAGAGGGTGGGACACTGAAGCTTTCTTT
>.|TRBJ1-4|TRBD1|TRBV9
CASSPGGRGREEKLFF
TGTGCCAGCAGCCCAGGGGGCCGAGGGAGAGAGGAAAAACTGTTTTTT
>.|TRBJ2-5|TRBD1|TRBV19
CASKGQVTSRTQYF
TGTGCCTCCAAAGGACAGGTGACCTCTCGGACCCAGTACTTC
>.|TRBJ2-4|.|TRBV6-5
CASSRDRLAKNIQYF
TGTGCCAGCAGCCGCGACAGGCTAGCCAAAAACATTCAGTACTTC
>few|TRBJ2-7|TRBD2|TRBV19
CASSISGQRGTYEQYF
TGTGCCAGTAGTATCTCGGGGCAGCGGGGGACCTACGAGCAGTACTTC
>.|TRBJ2-7|.|TRBV5-1
CASSLDGSPVPYEQYF
TGCGCCAGCAGCTTGGATGGGAGTCCGGTCCCCTACGAGCAGTACTTC
>.|TRBJ2-7|TRBD1|TRBV6-1
CASSEHTGQGIPYEQYF
TGTGCCAGCAGTGAACATACTGGACAGGGGATCCCCTACGAGCAGTACTTC
>.|TRBJ2-1|TRBD1|TRBV6-4
CASSARTGQGAIEQFF
TGTGCCAGCAGTGCCCGCACGGGACAGGGGGCGATTGAGCAGTTCTTC
>.|TRBJ2-5|.|TRBV6-6
CASSYSGTHQETQYF
TGTGCCAGCAGTTACTCTGGGACTCACCAAGAGACCCAGTACTTC
>.|TRBJ1-6|TRBD1|TRBV25-1
CASRTGPPNSPLHF
TGTGCCAGCAGGACAGGGCCCCCGAATTCACCCCTCCACTTT
>.|TRBJ2-2|.|TRBV3-1/TRBV3-2
CASSQPGSGGELFF
TGTGCCAGCAGCCAACCAGGTTCAGGCGGGGAGCTGTTTTTT
>.|TRBJ1-2|.|TRBV19
CASTDQGRVTYGYTF
TGTGCCAGTACCGATCAAGGCAGGGTAACGTATGGCTACACCTTC
>.|TRBJ1-6|.|TRBV7-9
CASSSNMVSPLHF
TGTGCCAGCAGTTCCAACATGGTTTCACCCCTCCACTTT
>.|TRBJ1-4|TRBD1|TRBV10-3
CAISAGGLNEKLFF
TGTGCCATCAGTGCAGGGGGATTGAATGAAAAACTGTTTTTT
>.|TRBJ2-5|.|TRBV6-6
CASNRGFEQETQYF
TGTGCCAGCAATAGGGGGTTTGAACAAGAGACCCAGTACTTC
>.|TRBJ2-5|TRBD1|TRBV2
CASTLYRGEGETQYF
TGTGCCAGCACCCTTTACAGGGGGGAAGGCGAGACCCAGTACTTC
>.|TRBJ1-1|.|TRBV19
CASSRGGPEAFF
TGTGCCAGTAGCCGGGGGGGCCCTGAAGCTTTCTTT
>.|TRBJ2-3|.|TRBV3-1/TRBV3-2
CASSHVGLSDTQYF
TGTGCCAGCAGCCATGTGGGACTTTCAGATACGCAGTATTTT
>.|TRBJ1-1|TRBD1|TRBV5-8
CASSTGTVVVAEAFF
TGTGCCAGCAGCACTGGGACAGTCGTAGTAGCTGAAGCTTTCTTT
>.|TRBJ2-2|TRBD2|TRBV9
CASSSSGSGTGELFF
TGTGCCAGCAGTAGTAGCGGGAGCGGCACCGGGGAGCTGTTTTTT
>few|TRBJ1-1|TRBD1|TRBV28
CASLYSGTGATEAFF
TGTGCCAGCTTATATTCCGGGACAGGGGCAACTGAAGCTTTCTTT